Following are 20 T cell receptor beta chains from one sample sequenced in a study of blood T cell repertoires in COVID-19. Some clones are missing from TCRdb's copy, which holds only in-frame ones; the method was immunoSEQ multiplex PCR. The sample holds 300,000 to 350,000 clones, about 88% seen once. Sequenced input: peripheral blood. The receptor set was obtained from a woman between 65 and 79 years old with COVID-19, enrolled during active disease.

The genes are TRBV5-1 and TRBJ1-1; 8 nucleotides match TRBD1. The CDR3 contains 15 residues. The ends lost 4 bases at V and 0 bases at J; junction bases unmatched: 5. Germline lookup yields CDR1 SGHRS and CDR2 YFSETQ. The CDR3, as DNA: TGCGCCAGCAGCCCCTGGACAGGGCTGAACACTGAAGCTTTCTTT. It translates to CASSPWTGLNTEAFF.

The chain links TRBV19 to TRBJ1-1; no definite D call. Looked up from germline, CDR1 is LNHDA and CDR2 is SQIVND (reference sequence). This CDR3 has 14 amino acids. Trimming stripped 2 bases from V and 7 bases from J, with 14 bases between. Here the CDR3 DNA reads TGTGCCAGTAGTATACAGGAGGGTAGGCGTGAAGCTTTCTTT. Protein product: CASSIQEGRREAFF.

This clone was counted once. The genes are TRBV27 and TRBJ2-3; no firm D call. Germline V gene lookup returns CDR1 MNHEY and CDR2 SMNVEV (reference sequence). Trimming pared 5 bases from V and 3 bases from J, leaving 18 bases between. The CDR3 is made up of 16 amino acids. The CDR3, as DNA: TGTGCCAGCAGTCCCCTCACTTTTAGTGCGACAGATACGCAGTATTTT. It codes for CASSPLTFSATDTQYF.

This rearrangement joins TRBV4-3 to TRBJ1-6; 7 bases are a match to TRBD1. This CDR3 is 13 amino acids long. Germline CDR1 LGHNA, CDR2 YSLEER. V lost 3 bases to trimming and J lost 7 bases; unmatched junction nucleotides: 0. The CDR3 loop reads CASSQTGNSPLHF. CDR3 bases: TGCGCCAGCAGCCAGACAGGGAATTCACCCCTCCACTTT.

V and J are TRBV7-2 and TRBJ2-1; TRBD2 agrees at 10 bases. The CDR3 has 14 amino acids. Germline CDR1 SGHTA, CDR2 FQGNSA. J gave up 7 bases and V 5 bases, and 5 bases lay outside the gene matches. For the CDR3, the DNA is TGTGCCAGCAGCACCAGCGGGGGGGGTAATGAGCAGTTCTTC. It codes for CASSTSGGGNEQFF.

The chain couples TRBV24-1 to TRBJ2-5; 9 bases match TRBD2. The ends lost 6 bases at V and 2 bases at J; junction bases unmatched: 6. This CDR3 spans 15 amino acids. Germline CDR1 reads KGHDR; CDR2 reads SFDVKD. CDR3 DNA sequence: TGTGCCACCAGTTTGGCGGGGGGGAAACAAGAGACCCAGTACTTC. Translating it yields CATSLAGGKQETQYF.

The CDR3 DNA is TGCGCCAGCAGCCAAGGGACTAGCGGGGGGGCTAAGTACGAGCAGTACTTC. Translated: CASSQGTSGGAKYEQYF. The gene calls are TRBV4-3 and TRBJ2-7; TRBD2 matches at 15 bases. Germline V gives CDR1 LGHNA, CDR2 YSLEER. V was clipped by 1 base and J by 4 bases; unmatched bases: 5. The CDR3 loop spans 17 amino acids.

The V call is TRBV23-1, the J call TRBJ1-1; the D is unclear. TRBV23-1 is reported as an ORF; its role is uncertain. The CDR3 sequence is 15 residues long. Trimming pared 4 bases from V and 0 bases from J, leaving 12 bases between. Here the CDR3 reads CASSPNRFMNTEAFF. The CDR3 DNA is TGCGCCAGCAGTCCTAACAGATTCATGAACACTGAAGCTTTCTTT.

The chain has TRBV18 and TRBJ2-3, with no clear D. CDR1 is KGHSH, CDR2 LQKENI, per germline. V lost 0 bases, J lost 0 bases, and 7 bases lay in between. The CDR3 is 15 amino acids. CDR3 sequence reads: CASSPPWASTDTQYF. The CDR3, as DNA: TGTGCCAGCTCACCACCTTGGGCTAGCACAGATACGCAGTATTTT.

The rearrangement links TRBV29-1 to TRBJ2-7; TRBD1 matches at 10 bases. V was clipped by 4 bases and J by 5 bases; unmatched bases: 8. Germline CDR1 SQVTM, CDR2 ANQGSEA. The CDR3 sequence is 14 residues long. The DNA for the CDR3 is TGCAGCGTTGGTTGGGACAGGGGATACAACGAGCAGTACTTC. It encodes CSVGWDRGYNEQYF.

This chain joins TRBV6-4 and TRBJ2-2; D is perhaps TRBD2 (7 bases). Looked up from germline, CDR1 is MRHNA and CDR2 is SNTAGT. The V end was cut by 5 bases, the J end by 4 bases, with 11 bases between. The CDR3 has 14 residues. The CDR3 protein is CASSSGGPTGELFF. The CDR3 nucleotides are TGTGCCAGCAGTTCCGGGGGGCCCACCGGGGAGCTGTTTTTT.

The chain has TRBV30 and TRBJ1-2; TRBD1 matches 7 bases. Germline trimming cut 3 bases from V and 8 bases from J; bases unmatched to any gene: 12. Germline-derived CDR1 and CDR2 are GTSNPN and SVGIG (reference sequence). The CDR3 runs 14 residues. In DNA, the CDR3 is TGTGCCTGGAGCACTACAGGGGTTGCTAGGGGCTACACCTTC. This gives the protein CAWSTTGVARGYTF.

The V and J genes are TRBV28 and TRBJ1-5; TRBD1 is a possible D gene (6 bases). The length of the CDR3 is 15 residues. The V end lost 4 bases, the J end lost 0 bases, and 10 bases lay between the germline ends. Germline values: CDR1 MDHEN, CDR2 SYDVKM. The CDR3 DNA is TGTGCCAGCAGTTCAGGGGATGGTAGCAATCAGCCCCAGCATTTT. This gives the protein CASSSGDGSNQPQHF.

The CDR3 DNA follows: TGTGCCAGCAGCATTGGACAGGGGCTATCCTACGAGCAGTACTTC. The encoded protein is CASSIGQGLSYEQYF. The chain links TRBV5-6 to TRBJ2-7, with 9 bases aligning to TRBD1. The CDR3 has 15 residues. The junction had 6 bases not matched to a gene; V was cut back by 4 bases and J by 1 base. Germline values: CDR1 SGHDT, CDR2 YYEEEE.

The chain carries TRBV5-1 and TRBJ2-7, with D unclear. Germline V CDR1 and CDR2: SGHRS, YFSETQ. The CDR3 is made up of 12 amino acids. V gave up 3 bases and J gave up 4 bases, with 8 bases separating them. CDR3 nucleotides: TGCGCCAGCAGCTCGGGTCGGTACGAGCAGTACTTC. Amino acids: CASSSGRYEQYF.

The J gene is TRBJ1-6, the V gene TRBV5-1; 7 bases fit TRBD1. CDR1 is SGHRS, CDR2 YFSETQ, per germline. The junction had 5 bases not matched to a gene; V was cut back by 4 bases and J by 1 base. The CDR3 length is 16 residues. The CDR3 DNA reads as TGCGCCAGCAGCGTCCGACAGGGTTCCTATAATTCACCCCTCCACTTT. Translating gives CASSVRQGSYNSPLHF.

J is TRBJ1-5 and V is TRBV28, with 10 nucleotides matching TRBD1. Germline CDR1 and CDR2: MDHEN and SYDVKM. V shed 8 bases and J 7 bases; nucleotides not matched to a gene: 14. The CDR3 consists of 16 residues. Written as DNA, the CDR3 is TGTGCCAGCGGATCGTACGGGACAGGGGTACAGCAGCCCCAGCATTTT. Its protein is CASGSYGTGVQQPQHF.

This clone was observed a few times. V is TRBV3-1 (or the pseudogene TRBV3-2) and J is TRBJ1-4, with TRBD1 matching 10 bases. The germline CDR1 and CDR2 sequences are LGHDT and YNNKEL (reference sequence). V lost 0 bases and J lost 3; bases outside the gene matches: 7. This CDR3 comprises 18 residues. This CDR3 reads CASSQDATGGEANEKLFF. The DNA of the CDR3 is TGTGCCAGCAGCCAAGATGCGACAGGGGGCGAGGCTAATGAAAAACTGTTTTTT.

The genes are TRBV19 and TRBJ1-1; perhaps TRBD1 as D (5 bases). The CDR3 consists of 15 residues. CDR1 is LNHDA and CDR2 is SQIVND in the germline V gene (reference sequence). With 0 bases removed from V and 4 bases from J, the gap between germline ends came to 12 bases. CDR3 protein: CASSIDSRGGTEAFF. The DNA for the CDR3 is TGTGCCAGTAGTATAGACAGTAGGGGTGGCACTGAAGCTTTCTTT.

The rearrangement links TRBV28 to TRBJ1-5; 9 bases are a match to TRBD1. CDR3 length: 20 amino acids. V lost 6 bases to trimming and J lost 1 base; unmatched junction nucleotides: 19. Germline V gene sequence: CDR1 MDHEN, CDR2 SYDVKM. The CDR3 sequence is CASSPGQGYLISLSNQPQHF. CDR3 coding DNA: TGTGCCAGCAGCCCGGGACAGGGCTATCTCATCTCCCTCAGCAATCAGCCCCAGCATTTT. The entire variable domain, with the rest obtained from reference TRBV28 and TRBJ1-5, is as follows: DVKVTQSSRYLVKRTGEKVFLECVQDMDHENMFWYRQDPGLGLRLIYFSYDVKMKEKGDIPEGYSVSREKKERFSLILESASTNQTSMYLCASSPGQGYLISLSNQPQHFGDGTRLSIL.